What follows are 26 T cell receptor beta chains derived from one specimen sequenced in a study of STAT5B mutations in CD4+ large granular lymphocyte leukemia. Some clones are missing from TCRdb's copy, which holds only in-frame ones; the method was immunoSEQ multiplex PCR. Of tens of thousands of clones listed, around 76% were seen once; the top ten hold around 0.27%. The sequenced sample was CD4+ T cells from blood buffy coats. The origin of the receptors is a human donor in good health.

The chain has TRBV19 and TRBJ1-2, with TRBD1 matching 9 bases. Germline V gives CDR1 LNHDA, CDR2 SQIVND (reference sequence). Trimming removed 6 bases from V and 2 bases from J; junction bases left unmatched: 13. The CDR3 spans 17 residues. The CDR3 DNA is TGTGCCAGTAGCCGGGGACAGGGAAGATCTTTAAACTATGGCTACACCTTC. It specifies CASSRGQGRSLNYGYTF.

The CDR3 is CASVAATNEKLFF. The CDR3 DNA reads as TGTGCCAGCGTGGCTGCAACTAATGAAAAACTGTTTTTT. J is TRBJ1-4 and V is TRBV19; D unclear. CDR1 and CDR2 (germline): LNHDA, SQIVND (reference sequence). Between the trimmed V and J ends, which lost 9 bases and 0 bases, there was a span of 8 bases. The CDR3 totals 13 residues.

The genes are TRBV7-7 and TRBJ2-1; D is ambiguous. CDR3 size: 15 residues. Germline CDR1 and CDR2: SSHAT and FNYEAQ (reference sequence). V lost 1 base and J 6 bases, leaving 13 bases between the germline ends. CDR3 in DNA: TGTGCCAGCAGCTTAGGATCTGGGGTGGGCAATGAGCAGTTCTTC. This sequence encodes CASSLGSGVGNEQFF.

The chain carries TRBV7-2 and TRBJ2-3; tentative D call: TRBD2 (7 bases). The CDR3 is 15 residues long. From germline, CDR1 is SGHTA and CDR2 FQGNSA. The germline V and J ends were trimmed by 2 bases and 10 bases, with 19 bases remaining between them. The CDR3 sequence: CASSLLASGPGAQYF. The CDR3 nucleotides are TGTGCCAGCAGCTTACTAGCTAGCGGACCAGGGGCGCAGTATTTT.

The chain combines TRBV6-5 with TRBJ2-7; D ambiguous. Germline V gene lookup returns CDR1 MNHEY and CDR2 SVGAGI. Trimming removed 6 bases at V and 2 bases at J, with 14 bases between. The CDR3 sequence is 14 residues long. CDR3 amino acids: CASSTPDPPYEQYF. The CDR3 bases are TGTGCCAGCAGCACACCAGATCCTCCCTACGAGCAGTACTTC.

This sequence joins TRBV5-5 and TRBJ2-7; TRBD2 is a possible D gene (6 bases). This CDR3 is 14 amino acids long. The V gene's germline CDR1 is SGHKS and CDR2 YYEKEE (reference sequence). V was trimmed by 6 bases and J by 4 bases, leaving 17 bases between them. The CDR3 protein is CASTPTGLLYEQYF. CDR3 coding DNA: TGTGCCAGCACCCCGACGGGACTTCTATACGAGCAGTACTTC.

The rearrangement joins TRBV4-2 to TRBJ2-1; D remains unclear. The CDR3 is 11 residues long. Germline values: CDR1 LGHNA, CDR2 YNFKEQ. With 4 bases removed from V and 8 bases from J, the gap between germline ends came to 6 bases. CDR3 coding DNA: TGTGCCAGCAGCCCTGGGTATGAGCAGTTCTTC. Its protein is CASSPGYEQFF.

The rearrangement links TRBV5-8 to TRBJ2-2; 7 nucleotides line up with TRBD1. The CDR3 spans 16 residues. Germline CDR1 is SGHTS and CDR2 is YDEGEE. V lost 1 base and J lost 4; bases outside the gene matches: 7. CDR3 loop: CASSLSYGTVTGELFF. In DNA form, the CDR3 reads TGTGCCAGCAGCTTGTCATATGGGACAGTCACCGGGGAGCTGTTTTTT.

The V and J genes are TRBV2 and TRBJ2-6; 10 bases fit TRBD1. This CDR3 is built from 18 residues. The junction had 9 bases not matched to a gene; V was cut back by 7 bases and J by 0 bases. The germline V gene encodes CDR1 SNHLY and CDR2 FYNNEI. The CDR3 spells CASKKDRGGLSGANVLTF. CDR3 coding DNA: TGTGCCAGCAAGAAGGACAGGGGGGGCCTCTCTGGGGCCAACGTCCTGACTTTC.

The chain combines TRBV18 with TRBJ2-7; 8 bases match TRBD1. This CDR3 region has 14 residues. Germline CDR1 and CDR2: KGHSH and LQKENI. V lost 3 bases, J lost 3 bases, and 4 bases stayed unmatched. CDR3 coding DNA: TGTGCCAGCTCACCTGCAGGGGGCCGCTACGAGCAGTACTTC. As protein: CASSPAGGRYEQYF.

This clone was seen only a few times. Here the CDR3 reads CASSRPWTGVNSPLHF. CDR3 bases: TGTGCCAGCAGCCGACCGTGGACAGGGGTTAATTCACCCCTCCACTTT. The chain is built from TRBV28 and TRBJ1-6; 9 bases line up with TRBD1. Looked up from germline, CDR1 is MDHEN and CDR2 is SYDVKM. The CDR3 sequence is 16 residues long. J was trimmed by 6 bases and V by 6 bases; bases with no gene match: 9. Filled out from reference TRBV28 and TRBJ1-6, the complete variable domain reads DVKVTQSSRYLVKRTGEKVFLECVQDMDHENMFWYRQDPGLGLRLIYFSYDVKMKEKGDIPEGYSVSREKKERFSLILESASTNQTSMYLCASSRPWTGVNSPLHFGNGTRLTVT.

This chain connects TRBV10-3 to TRBJ1-5; TRBD1 matches 9 bases. This CDR3 has 15 amino acids. The germline gives CDR1 ENHRY, CDR2 SYGVKD. The junction had 7 bases not matched to a gene; V was cut back by 4 bases and J by 6 bases. CDR3: CAISAGQGGGQPQHF. In DNA form, the CDR3 reads TGTGCCATCAGTGCGGGACAGGGTGGAGGTCAGCCCCAGCATTTT.

This clone was observed a few times. The chain uses TRBV14 and TRBJ2-3; 7 nucleotides align to TRBD2. The ends lost 1 base at V and 7 bases at J; junction bases unmatched: 35. In germline, CDR1 is SGHDN, CDR2 FVKESK. The CDR3 extends over 24 amino acids. The CDR3 sequence is CASSQVSLKTVYRVGTTDLYTQYF. The CDR3 DNA sequence: TGTGCCAGCAGCCAAGTTAGCCTGAAAACAGTTTATCGTGTCGGGACTACCGACCTCTATACGCAGTATTTT.

This clone was detected only once. V gene TRBV27 combines with J gene TRBJ1-3; 10 nucleotides align to TRBD1. V trimming: 3 bases; J trimming: 8 bases; junction bases outside the gene matches: 7. The length of the CDR3 is 15 residues. In germline, CDR1 is MNHEY, CDR2 SMNVEV (reference sequence). The CDR3 DNA reads as TGTGCCAGCAGTTTTTCGGGACAGGGGTTTGACACCATATATTTT. Translating it yields CASSFSGQGFDTIYF.

This chain joins TRBV21-1 and TRBJ2-1. TRBV21-1 is tagged as a pseudogene. This CDR3 has 13 residues. CDR3 sequence: CASSRGSGNEQFF. DNA of the CDR3: TGTGCCAGCAGCAGGGGGAGCGGCAATGAGCAGTTCTTC.

V is TRBV19 and J is TRBJ1-3; D uncertain. From germline, CDR1 is LNHDA and CDR2 SQIVND (reference sequence). This CDR3 has 15 amino acids. V lost 4 bases, J lost 0 bases, and 10 bases lay in between. The CDR3: CASSTGRTSGNTIYF. CDR3 sequence (DNA): TGTGCCAGTAGTACCGGACGGACCTCTGGAAACACCATATATTTT.

This clone was observed a few times. The chain joins TRBV7-6 to TRBJ2-1; 8 bases match TRBD2. This CDR3 is 18 amino acids long. Germline CDR1 is SGHVS and CDR2 is FNYEAQ. The V and J ends lost 1 base and 2 bases, in that order; junction bases with no gene match: 10. This chain's CDR3 is CASSLDSKRGRTYNEQFF. The CDR3 DNA reads TGTGCCAGCAGCTTAGATTCCAAGCGGGGGCGCACCTACAATGAGCAGTTCTTC.

The CDR3 DNA is TGTGCCACCAGCAGAGGTACAGGGGGTGAGACCCAGTACTTC. Translating gives CATSRGTGGETQYF. The chain recombines TRBV15 with TRBJ2-5, with 8 bases matching TRBD1. The junction had 3 bases not matched to a gene; V was cut back by 1 base and J by 5 bases. CDR3 length: 14 amino acids. The V gene's germline CDR1 is LNHNV and CDR2 YYDKDF (reference sequence).

V and J are TRBV9 and TRBJ2-3, with D unclear. Trimming took off 4 bases at V and 1 base at J, with 7 bases between the two ends. Germline CDR1 SGDLS, CDR2 YYNGEE. The CDR3 runs to 13 residues. CDR3 residues: CASSPAGTDTQYF. DNA of the CDR3: TGTGCCAGCAGCCCGGCTGGCACAGATACGCAGTATTTT.

This clone has just one count. The chain combines TRBV2 with TRBJ1-4; the D is unclear. The CDR3 runs 15 residues. V was clipped by 9 bases and J by 0 bases, with 14 bases between them. Per the germline V gene, CDR1 is SNHLY and CDR2 is FYNNEI. The DNA of the CDR3 is TGTGCCAGTACCGAAGATTTTGCAACTAATGAAAAACTGTTTTTT. Its protein product is CASTEDFATNEKLFF.

This clone was counted only a few times. This chain links TRBV6-6 with TRBJ1-2, with 7 bases identical to TRBD1. The trim removed 6 bases at V and 7 bases at J, leaving 11 bases unmatched. Per germline, CDR1 MNHNY and CDR2 SVGAGI (reference sequence). The length of the CDR3 is 14 residues. CDR3 bases: TGTGCCAGCAGCCCTAACCGGGACAGCGGTGGCTACACCTTC. Encoded protein: CASSPNRDSGGYTF.

The genes are TRBV19 and TRBJ1-6; the match to TRBD1 covers 9 bases. This CDR3 has 16 residues. From germline, CDR1 is LNHDA and CDR2 SQIVND (reference sequence). The J segment lost 9 bases and the V segment lost 10 bases, leaving 16 bases of the junction unmatched. CDR3 in DNA: TGTGCCACTAATAATTGGGGCCGGGACAGGGTTTCACCCCTCCACTTT. Protein sequence: CATNNWGRDRVSPLHF.

V is TRBV5-5 and J is TRBJ2-5; D unresolved. The CDR3 is 13 amino acids. Trimming shortened V by 0 bases and J by 3 bases, and 6 bases separated the two germline ends. Germline V gives CDR1 SGHKS, CDR2 YYEKEE (reference sequence). Here the CDR3 DNA reads TGTGCCAGCAGCTTGGGGAGCGAAGAGACCCAGTACTTC. It codes for CASSLGSEETQYF.

The table lists this clone with a few counts. Here the CDR3 reads CASSLTDTQYF. Written as DNA, the CDR3 is TGTGCCAGCAGCTTAACAGATACGCAGTATTTT. This chain connects TRBV11-3 to TRBJ2-3; D call uncertain. Germline lookup yields CDR1 SGHNT and CDR2 YENEEA. Deletions cut 2 bases from V and 3 bases from J, with 0 bases between. The CDR3 has 11 amino acids.

This clone came up a few times. The chain couples TRBV19 to TRBJ1-1; tentatively, D is TRBD1 (5 bases). The CDR3 spans 12 residues. The germline V and J ends were trimmed by 8 bases and 2 bases, with 9 bases remaining between them. The germline V gene has CDR1 LNHDA and CDR2 SQIVND (reference sequence). The CDR3 protein is CASDSLNTEAFF. The CDR3 DNA is TGTGCCAGTGACAGTCTTAACACTGAAGCTTTCTTT.

The chain has TRBV2 and TRBJ1-4, with a tentative D call TRBD1 (5 bases). Germline V CDR1 and CDR2: SNHLY, FYNNEI. With 6 bases removed from V and 2 bases from J, the gap between germline ends came to 7 bases. The CDR3 sequence is 13 residues long. CDR3 DNA sequence: TGTGCCAGCAGGGGGGGGACTAATGAAAAACTGTTTTTT. Its translation is CASRGGTNEKLFF.